The 26 T cell receptor beta chains listed next were all sequenced from one sample in a study of graft-versus-host responses after intestinal transplantation. This table comes from immunoSEQ multiplex PCR, and its TCRdb copy is limited to in-frame clones, with some not included. The sample includes about 100,000 clones, roughly 87% of them seen just once. Their antigens are not known. The specimen comprised unstimulated CD4+ T cells sorted from spleen or lymph node cells, sampled before transplant. The origin of the receptors is a human donor who was the organ donor for an intestinal transplant.

The V and J genes are TRBV2 and TRBJ1-2, with 8 bases identical to TRBD1. CDR3 length: 14 amino acids. CDR1 is SNHLY and CDR2 is FYNNEI in the germline V gene. J lost 4 bases, V lost 4 bases, and 5 bases had no gene match. CDR3 coding DNA: TGTGCCAGCAGTGGACAGGGGCTCAGCTATGGCTACACCTTC. This codes for CASSGQGLSYGYTF.

This chain links TRBV7-9 with TRBJ2-1; possible D gene TRBD2, 5 bases. V was trimmed by 4 bases and J by 1 base, leaving 11 bases between them. CDR3 length: 15 amino acids. CDR1 and CDR2 from the germline V gene are SEHNR and FQNEAQ (reference sequence). This chain's CDR3 is CASSSGSWSYNEQFF. Here the CDR3 DNA reads TGTGCCAGCAGCTCGGGGTCGTGGTCCTACAATGAGCAGTTCTTC.

The chain carries TRBV21-1 and TRBJ1-1. TRBV21-1 is labeled a pseudogene. CDR3 length: 15 amino acids. The CDR3 nucleotides are TGTGCCAGCAGCAAACCGGGGGGGGCGAACACTGAAGCTTTCTTT. It is translated as CASSKPGGANTEAFF.

This chain connects TRBV7-9 to TRBJ2-3, with TRBD1 identical over 10 bases. Germline CDR1 reads SEHNR; CDR2 reads FQNEAQ (reference sequence). With V trimmed by 5 bases and J by 1 base, 12 bases remained unmatched. The CDR3 runs 18 residues. This chain's CDR3 is CASSPRPGQGFRTDTQYF. The CDR3 DNA reads TGTGCCAGCAGCCCCCGCCCGGGACAGGGGTTTCGCACAGATACGCAGTATTTT.

CDR3 in amino acids: CASSRLAGGPADTQYF. CDR3 bases: TGCGCCAGCAGTCGACTAGCGGGAGGGCCGGCAGATACGCAGTATTTT. V usage is TRBV4-1 and J usage is TRBJ2-3; 14 bases line up with TRBD2. Trimming took 6 bases from V and 4 from J; bases not matched to a gene: 6. This CDR3 region has 16 residues. Germline lookup yields CDR1 MGHRA and CDR2 YSYEKL.

The chain has TRBV2 and TRBJ1-1; D is ambiguous. Germline V lookup: CDR1 SNHLY, CDR2 FYNNEI. CDR3 size: 15 residues. With 5 bases removed from V and 0 bases from J, the gap between germline ends came to 13 bases. The CDR3 DNA reads TGTGCCAGCAGTTTCCAGCTACTTATGAACACTGAAGCTTTCTTT. This translates into CASSFQLLMNTEAFF. Combining the CDR3 with reference TRBV2 and TRBJ1-1 gives the whole variable domain EPEVTQTPSHQVTQMGQEVILRCVPISNHLYFYWYRQILGQKVEFLVSFYNNEISEKSEIFDDQFSVERPDGSNFTLKIRSTKLEDSAMYFCASSFQLLMNTEAFFGQGTRLTVV.

Notes on this clone: In the same sample, other DNA sequences code for this CDR3. V and J are TRBV2 and TRBJ1-1; no firm D call. Germline V gene sequence: CDR1 SNHLY, CDR2 FYNNEI. This CDR3 contains 12 residues. V gave up 5 bases and J gave up 1 base, with 5 bases separating them. The DNA of the CDR3 is TGTGCCAGCAGTTTACAGAACACTGAAGCTTTCTTT. This translates into CASSLQNTEAFF. Combining the CDR3 with reference TRBV2 and TRBJ1-1 gives the whole variable domain EPEVTQTPSHQVTQMGQEVILRCVPISNHLYFYWYRQILGQKVEFLVSFYNNEISEKSEIFDDQFSVERPDGSNFTLKIRSTKLEDSAMYFCASSLQNTEAFFGQGTRLTVV.

V and J are TRBV5-5 and TRBJ2-1; TRBD2 agrees at 9 bases. Unmatched junction bases numbered 7, after V lost 4 bases and J lost 5 bases. There are 15 residues in the CDR3. The V gene's germline CDR1 is SGHKS and CDR2 YYEKEE (reference sequence). The CDR3 region is CASSVLAGLNNEQFF. For the CDR3, the DNA is TGTGCCAGCAGCGTGCTAGCGGGGCTCAACAATGAGCAGTTCTTC. Supplemented by reference TRBV5-5 and TRBJ2-1, the full variable domain reads DAGVTQSPTHLIKTRGQQVTLRCSPISGHKSVSWYQQVLGQGPQFIFQYYEKEERGRGNFPDRFSARQFPNYSSELNVNALLLGDSALYLCASSVLAGLNNEQFFGPGTRLTVL.

This clone showed up just a few times. J is TRBJ1-2 and V is TRBV4-1, with 8 bases that match TRBD1. The CDR3 sequence is 14 residues long. J gave up 8 bases and V 3 bases, and 8 bases lay outside the gene matches. Germline V lookup: CDR1 MGHRA, CDR2 YSYEKL. CDR3 in amino acids: CASSHDRDRRGYTF. The CDR3 DNA sequence: TGCGCCAGCAGCCACGACCGGGACAGGCGAGGCTACACCTTC.

V gene TRBV5-1 combines with J gene TRBJ1-4; TRBD1 agrees at 7 bases. CDR1 is SGHRS, CDR2 YFSETQ, per germline. The trim removed 0 bases at V and 10 bases at J, leaving 3 bases unmatched. CDR3 size: 13 residues. The DNA of the CDR3 is TGCGCCAGCAGCTTGGGACAGGGCCGAAAACTGTTTTTT. Amino acid sequence: CASSLGQGRKLFF.

The gene calls are TRBV5-1 and TRBJ2-6, with D possibly called TRBD1 or TRBD2 (5 bases each). From germline, CDR1 is SGHRS and CDR2 YFSETQ. V was clipped by 4 bases and J by 0 bases, with 26 bases between them. The CDR3 consists of 21 residues. CDR3 sequence: CASSLPRGAWVPGSGANVLTF. The CDR3 DNA reads as TGCGCCAGCAGCCTCCCCCGAGGGGCGTGGGTTCCGGGCTCTGGGGCCAACGTCCTGACTTTC.

The genes are TRBV4-1 and TRBJ2-1, with TRBD2 matching over 9 bases. CDR1 and CDR2 from the germline V gene are MGHRA and YSYEKL. The CDR3 is 18 residues long. The ends lost 2 bases at V and 5 bases at J; junction bases unmatched: 13. CDR3 protein: CASSQSPPGTSLNNEQFF. CDR3 coding DNA: TGCGCCAGCAGCCAAAGTCCCCCCGGGACTAGCCTAAACAATGAGCAGTTCTTC.

In this sample, this clone turned up a few times. The CDR3 DNA sequence: TGTGCCAGCAGTGAAGCAGGGCAGCGCTCTGGAAACACCATATATTTT. This translates into CASSEAGQRSGNTIYF. J is TRBJ1-3 and V is TRBV2, with no clear D. Germline V CDR1 and CDR2: SNHLY, FYNNEI. This CDR3 has 16 residues. V shed 0 bases and J shed 0 bases, with 9 bases lying between them.

J is TRBJ1-5 and V is TRBV7-9, with no clear D. The CDR3 runs 13 residues. CDR1 SEHNR and CDR2 FQNEAQ come from the germline V gene (reference sequence). V was pared by 1 base and J by 7 bases, with 8 bases between. CDR3 in amino acids: CASSLEGKQPQHF. In DNA, the CDR3 is TGTGCCAGCAGCTTAGAGGGAAAGCAGCCCCAGCATTTT.

V is TRBV5-1 and J is TRBJ2-2; 9 bases are shared with TRBD2. Germline V gene lookup returns CDR1 SGHRS and CDR2 YFSETQ. This CDR3 comprises 16 residues. J lost 4 bases, V lost 2 bases, and 6 bases had no gene match. The CDR3 bases are TGCGCCAGCAGCTTCGGCGGGAGGGCAGGCACCGGGGAGCTGTTTTTT. It specifies CASSFGGRAGTGELFF.

The gene calls are TRBV10-3 and TRBJ2-5, with 7 nucleotides matching TRBD2. CDR3 length: 14 amino acids. The junction had 12 bases not matched to a gene; V was cut back by 10 bases and J by 4 bases. From germline, CDR1 is ENHRY and CDR2 SYGVKD. The CDR3 bases are TGTGCCAGCGAGGGTTCGGGGGAGGGAGAGACCCAGTACTTC. Translation: CASEGSGEGETQYF.

CDR3 bases: TGTGCCAGCTCATCGAGAAGTGAGCAGTTCTTC. Amino acid sequence: CASSSRSEQFF. The J gene is TRBJ2-1, the V gene TRBV18; D gene unclear. V lost 5 bases to trimming and J lost 9 bases, with 8 bases between them. The CDR3 length is 11 residues. Germline CDR1 and CDR2: KGHSH and LQKENI.

The rearrangement uses TRBV6-1 and TRBJ1-2; tentatively, D is TRBD1 (6 bases). The CDR3 covers 14 residues. In germline, CDR1 is MNHNS, CDR2 SASEGT. V shed 6 bases and J shed 4 bases, with 15 bases lying between them. The CDR3 is CASSPAGTTYGYTF. As DNA, the CDR3 is TGTGCCAGCAGCCCCGCCGGGACAACCTATGGCTACACCTTC.

This clone showed up just a few times. V usage is TRBV6-1 and J usage is TRBJ2-3; D gene ambiguous. Germline V gene sequence: CDR1 MNHNS, CDR2 SASEGT. Trimming removed 3 bases from V and 1 base from J, with 11 bases in between. The CDR3 spans 15 residues. The CDR3 protein is CASSESDGRTDTQYF. As DNA, the CDR3 is TGTGCCAGCAGTGAGAGTGACGGACGCACAGATACGCAGTATTTT.

The chain couples TRBV19 to TRBJ1-5, with 7 bases fitting TRBD1. Per the germline V gene, CDR1 is LNHDA and CDR2 is SQIVND (reference sequence). The CDR3 has 17 residues. V shed 4 bases and J 6 bases; nucleotides not matched to a gene: 15. The CDR3 is CASSTGSGTAIIQPQHF. Here the CDR3 DNA reads TGTGCCAGTAGTACCGGTTCCGGGACAGCAATTATTCAGCCCCAGCATTTT.

The sample holds a few counts of this clone. The chain employs TRBV6-5 and TRBJ2-1; possible D gene TRBD2, 6 bases. The V and J ends lost 6 bases and 8 bases respectively, with 20 bases between them. The CDR3 length is 15 residues. From germline, CDR1 is MNHEY and CDR2 SVGAGI. CDR3 protein: CASREGWGSKDEQFF. In nucleotides, the CDR3 is TGTGCCAGCAGGGAGGGGTGGGGGTCAAAGGATGAGCAGTTCTTC.

The chain links TRBV9 to TRBJ2-3; D unclear. Per the germline V gene, CDR1 is SGDLS and CDR2 is YYNGEE. The CDR3 covers 15 residues. V lost 4 bases to trimming and J lost 3 bases, with 15 bases between them. CDR3 in amino acids: CASSLNTPSTDTQYF. DNA of the CDR3: TGTGCCAGCAGCCTAAATACCCCCAGTACAGATACGCAGTATTTT.

This clone was seen only a few times. The gene calls are TRBV18 and TRBJ1-4; D is undetermined. Germline V lookup: CDR1 KGHSH, CDR2 LQKENI. V was pared by 6 bases and J by 0 bases, with 11 bases between. This CDR3 region has 15 residues. The CDR3 is CASSLTRATNEKLFF. DNA for the CDR3: TGTGCCAGCTCTCTTACGAGAGCAACTAATGAAAAACTGTTTTTT.

The chain joins TRBV4-2 to TRBJ1-3; D possibly corresponds to TRBD1 (6 bases). Germline V CDR1 and CDR2: LGHNA, YNFKEQ. The CDR3 totals 17 residues. Trimming cost V 1 base and J 2 bases, with 15 bases left between them. The CDR3 nucleotides read TGTGCCAGCAGCCAAGGGACGGCCAGGGGAGCTGGAAACACCATATATTTT. Amino acids: CASSQGTARGAGNTIYF.

The genes are TRBV19 and TRBJ1-3; tentative D call: TRBD1 (6 bases). CDR3 size: 17 residues. V dropped 6 bases and J dropped 0 bases, with 18 bases sitting between them. The germline V gene encodes CDR1 LNHDA and CDR2 SQIVND (reference sequence). In DNA form, the CDR3 reads TGTGCCAGTAGGCAGGGGTCGGCCCCTTACTCTGGAAACACCATATATTTT. It yields the protein CASRQGSAPYSGNTIYF.

The genes are TRBV10-2 and TRBJ2-3; D unclear. Trimming cost V 7 bases and J 4 bases, with 21 bases left between them. The CDR3 is made up of 16 amino acids. Germline V lookup: CDR1 WSHSY, CDR2 SAAADI. CDR3 protein: CASTSGSYPRADTQYF. The CDR3 bases are TGCGCCAGCACCTCCGGGTCCTATCCTAGGGCAGATACGCAGTATTTT.